This T cell receptor (beta chain) was found in a study of STAT5B mutations in CD4+ large granular lymphocyte leukemia. CDR1 is MGHRA, CDR2 YSYEKL, per germline. This CDR3 has 16 amino acids. Deletions cut 4 bases from V and 0 bases from J, with 16 bases between. This table comes from immunoSEQ multiplex PCR, and its TCRdb copy is limited to in-frame clones, with some not included. The table has about 31,000 clones, about 89% seen once. J is TRBJ2-7 and V is TRBV4-1; a weak D match, TRBD1 (6 bases). This sequence originates from a human donor in good health. Sequencing was done on a sample of CD4+ T cells from blood buffy coats. CDR3 nucleotide sequence: TGCGCCAGCAGCCCTTTACTCAGGGGCCTCTCCTACGAGCAGTACTTC. It codes for CASSPLLRGLSYEQYF.